This TCR beta chain is drawn from a study of cytomegalovirus exposure and HLA in healthy donors. Study-wide background: The 95 million to 120 million unique TCR beta sequences, from 150 million to 200 million T cells, were found by an earlier analysis.

PCR was performed using 60 Vbeta and 13 Jbeta primers. Clones were read by immunoSEQ multiplex PCR, and TCRdb kept only the in-frame ones, dropping some. This listing includes roughly 120,000 clones. The sample consisted of PBMCs. This receptor was identified in a man aged 18 to 35 in good health and CMV-seronegative.

The CDR3 DNA reads as TGTGCCAGCAGCACTACGGCTCAGACTTCTGGCTACACCTTC. It translates to CASSTTAQTSGYTF. The J gene is TRBJ1-2, the V gene TRBV9; no reliable D call. Per the germline V gene, CDR1 is SGDLS and CDR2 is YYNGEE. This CDR3 contains 14 residues. Between the trimmed V and J ends, which lost 4 bases and 7 bases, there was a span of 17 bases.